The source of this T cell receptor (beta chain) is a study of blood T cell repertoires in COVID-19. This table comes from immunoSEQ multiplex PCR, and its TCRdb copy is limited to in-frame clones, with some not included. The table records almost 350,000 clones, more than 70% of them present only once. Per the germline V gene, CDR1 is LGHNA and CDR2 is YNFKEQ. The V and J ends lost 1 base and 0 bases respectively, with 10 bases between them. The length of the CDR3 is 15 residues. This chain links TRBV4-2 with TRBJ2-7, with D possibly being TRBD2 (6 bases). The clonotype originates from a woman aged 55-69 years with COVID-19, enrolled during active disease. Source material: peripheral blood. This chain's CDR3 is CASSQGEVVSYEQYF. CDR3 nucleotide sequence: TGTGCCAGCAGCCAAGGGGAGGTTGTCTCCTACGAGCAGTACTTC.